The 20 T cell receptor beta chains below were found in one sample sequenced in a study of Ad26.COV2.S vaccination and SARS-CoV-2 variants. The treatment is: roughly 19 received Ad26.COV2.S at low or high dose, single or two shots; 5 received placebo; per-sample allocation not given. After the first vaccine or placebo injection, samples were drawn on day 63. Here immunoSEQ multiplex PCR was the method, and the copy in TCRdb shows in-frame clones only, minus some. This sample has approximately 500,000 clones, with roughly 87% found just once. Sequencing was performed on peripheral blood, taken in a trial of Ad26.COV2.S vaccine versus placebo. The receptors shown here come from a person between 18 and 65 years old who received the Ad26.COV2.S COVID-19 vaccine or a placebo.

The gene calls are TRBV19 and TRBJ1-5; D not resolved. Trimming shortened V by 5 bases and J by 7 bases, and 18 bases separated the two germline ends. The CDR3 is 15 amino acids. CDR1 and CDR2 (germline): LNHDA, SQIVND (reference sequence). The DNA of the CDR3 is TGTGCCAGTAGTCTCAGAGACCGGGGTCGGCAGCCCCAGCATTTT. This sequence encodes CASSLRDRGRQPQHF.

V usage is TRBV3-1 (or the pseudogene TRBV3-2) and J usage is TRBJ2-3; the D gene is possibly TRBD2 (5 bases). CDR1 and CDR2 from the germline V gene are LGHDT and YNNKEL (reference sequence). V lost 0 bases, J lost 6 bases, and 7 bases lay in between. This CDR3 has 13 residues. The CDR3 DNA follows: TGTGCCAGCAGCCAAGAGCGGGTGGATACGCAGTATTTT. Translating it yields CASSQERVDTQYF.

The chain employs TRBV6-5 and TRBJ2-1; 13 positions match TRBD2. In germline, CDR1 is MNHEY, CDR2 SVGAGI. The CDR3 is 14 amino acids. After removal of 7 bases from V and 9 bases from J, the junction contained 6 bases not matched to a gene. The CDR3 here is CASTGLAGVGEQFF. The CDR3 DNA reads TGTGCCAGCACCGGACTAGCGGGAGTCGGTGAGCAGTTCTTC.

This chain uses TRBV5-6 with TRBJ1-2; 9 bases fit TRBD1. Germline CDR1 SGHDT, CDR2 YYEEEE. The trim removed 0 bases at V and 8 bases at J, leaving 5 bases unmatched. CDR3 length equals 14 residues. The CDR3 loop is CASSLVRDRVGYTF. CDR3 nucleotides: TGTGCCAGCAGCTTGGTGCGGGACAGGGTGGGCTACACCTTC.

This clone has just one count. The V call is TRBV20-1, the J call TRBJ1-1; D not certain. The CDR3 runs to 14 residues. CDR1 and CDR2 (germline): DFQATT, SNEGSKA (reference sequence). The ends were cut back, 3 bases at V and 2 bases at J, with 13 bases in the middle. CDR3 amino acids: CSASLADPNTEAFF. The DNA of the CDR3 is TGCAGTGCTAGTTTGGCGGATCCAAACACTGAAGCTTTCTTT.

The rearrangement joins TRBV7-6 to TRBJ2-2; perhaps D is TRBD1 or TRBD2 (6 bases each). From germline, CDR1 is SGHVS and CDR2 FNYEAQ. This CDR3 region has 14 residues. V lost 5 bases and J lost 9, with 16 bases in between. CDR3 nucleotide sequence: TGTGCCAGCAGCAAGGAGGTGGGGGGCCGGGAGCTGTTTTTT. Its translation: CASSKEVGGRELFF.

The chain has TRBV6-1 and TRBJ2-1, with D perhaps TRBD2 (6 bases). CDR1 MNHNS and CDR2 SASEGT come from the germline V gene. V was shortened by 4 bases and J by 0 bases, with 13 bases between the two germline ends. This CDR3 contains 16 residues. CDR3 nucleotides: TGTGCCAGCAGTGGGCTTAGCGGCAGCTCCTACAATGAGCAGTTCTTC. Protein sequence: CASSGLSGSSYNEQFF.

The J gene is TRBJ1-1, the V gene TRBV5-4; D possibly corresponds to TRBD1 (5 bases). The germline V gene encodes CDR1 SGHNT and CDR2 YYREEE (reference sequence). The CDR3 runs 14 residues. Trimming shortened V by 3 bases and J by 4 bases, and 13 bases separated the two germline ends. The chain's CDR3 is CASSSDMRGTEAFF. For the CDR3, the DNA is TGTGCCAGCAGCTCTGACATGAGGGGCACTGAAGCTTTCTTT. Based on the CDR3 plus reference TRBV5-4 and TRBJ1-1, the full variable domain is ETGVTQSPTHLIKTRGQQVTLRCSSQSGHNTVSWYQQALGQGPQFIFQYYREEENGRGNFPPRFSGLQFPNYSSELNVNALELDDSALYLCASSSDMRGTEAFFGQGTRLTVV.

This clone was recorded once. V gene TRBV7-2 combines with J gene TRBJ1-5; D perhaps matches TRBD1 (6 bases). V lost 2 bases and J lost 5, with 7 bases in between. The length of the CDR3 is 13 residues. Germline V gene data show CDR1 as SGHTA and CDR2 as FQGNSA. CDR3 sequence: CASSLNRDQPQHF. The CDR3 bases are TGTGCCAGCAGCTTAAACAGGGATCAGCCCCAGCATTTT.

This sequence joins TRBV27 and TRBJ2-7; TRBD1 matches at 9 bases. The CDR3 is 15 amino acids. The V gene end was trimmed by 5 bases and the J gene end by 4 bases; junction bases not matched to a gene: 9. Germline V CDR1 and CDR2: MNHEY, SMNVEV (reference sequence). The CDR3 spells CASSRTGQGVYEQYF. CDR3 DNA: TGTGCCAGCAGTCGTACGGGACAGGGTGTTTACGAGCAGTACTTC.

This chain connects TRBV7-9 to TRBJ1-4; no firm D call. V was clipped by 1 base and J by 5 bases, with 11 bases between them. The germline CDR1 and CDR2 sequences are SEHNR and FQNEAQ (reference sequence). This CDR3 is built from 15 residues. Here the CDR3 DNA reads TGTGCCAGCAGCTTAGAGGGCCAAGAGAATGAAAAACTGTTTTTT. Amino acids: CASSLEGQENEKLFF.

This rearrangement joins TRBV5-5 to TRBJ2-7; D call uncertain. Germline CDR1 and CDR2: SGHKS and YYEKEE (reference sequence). V was cut by 4 bases and J by 8 bases, with 22 bases left in between. The length of the CDR3 is 15 residues. The CDR3 DNA reads TGTGCCAGCAGCCGCACGACGACGGATAGGTGGCAGCAGTACTTC. The encoded protein is CASSRTTTDRWQQYF.

V usage is TRBV19 and J usage is TRBJ2-2, with a tentative D call TRBD1 (5 bases). Trimming took off 6 bases at V and 6 bases at J, with 8 bases between the two ends. The CDR3 contains 12 residues. Germline values: CDR1 LNHDA, CDR2 SQIVND (reference sequence). This CDR3 is CASSRVPGELFF. The CDR3 DNA sequence: TGTGCCAGTAGCAGGGTGCCCGGGGAGCTGTTTTTT. The full variable domain, completed using reference TRBV19 and TRBJ2-2, is DGGITQSPKYLFRKEGQNVTLSCEQNLNHDAMYWYRQDPGQGLRLIYYSQIVNDFQKGDIAEGYSVSREKKESFPLTVTSAQKNPTAFYLCASSRVPGELFFGEGSRLTVL.

A remark on this clone: This sample also contains other DNA sequences that code for the same CDR3. The chain's CDR3 is CASSQGLAGTDTQYF. CDR3 nucleotides: TGCGCCAGCAGCCAGGGGCTAGCGGGCACAGATACGCAGTATTTT. This chain connects TRBV4-3 to TRBJ2-3; 7 bases match TRBD2. The ends lost 3 bases at V and 1 base at J; junction bases unmatched: 4. The CDR3 has 15 residues. The germline gives CDR1 LGHNA, CDR2 YSLEER.

This clone appeared once. J is TRBJ2-3 and V is TRBV30, with 7 positions matching TRBD2. Germline-derived CDR1 and CDR2 are GTSNPN and SVGIG (reference sequence). The CDR3 is 12 residues long. V lost 8 bases and J lost 11; bases outside the gene matches: 13. CDR3 sequence reads: CAGEAQRDLQYF. The CDR3 nucleotides read TGTGCCGGGGAGGCCCAGCGGGACCTGCAGTATTTT.

The count of this clone is one. The chain recombines TRBV6-5 with TRBJ2-3; perhaps TRBD2 as D (6 bases). CDR3 length: 15 residues. Germline lookup yields CDR1 MNHEY and CDR2 SVGAGI. Between the trimmed V and J ends, which lost 5 bases and 2 bases, there was a span of 14 bases. CDR3 nucleotide sequence: TGTGCCAGCAGTCTCCGCGGGACCCACACAGATACGCAGTATTTT. The encoded protein is CASSLRGTHTDTQYF.

The chain links TRBV6-5 to TRBJ2-1; D perhaps matches TRBD1 (5 bases). Trimming took 6 bases from V and 5 from J, leaving 8 bases between them. The CDR3 is 12 residues long. The germline V gene encodes CDR1 MNHEY and CDR2 SVGAGI. Here the CDR3 reads CASRDNDNEQFF. The DNA for the CDR3 is TGTGCCAGCAGGGACAACGACAATGAGCAGTTCTTC.

The rearrangement uses TRBV27 and TRBJ2-1, with 10 positions matching TRBD1. V was clipped by 6 bases and J by 7 bases; unmatched bases: 9. The CDR3 extends over 15 amino acids. CDR1 MNHEY and CDR2 SMNVEV come from the germline V gene (reference sequence). The DNA for the CDR3 is TGTGCCAGCAGAAGACAGGGGGCGCGGGGTAATGAGCAGTTCTTC. It yields the protein CASRRQGARGNEQFF.

V gene TRBV7-9 combines with J gene TRBJ1-1; D gene ambiguous. Trimming left V 6 bases short and J 1 base short, with 15 bases between. This CDR3 spans 15 amino acids. The germline V gene has CDR1 SEHNR and CDR2 FQNEAQ (reference sequence). The CDR3 DNA follows: TGTGCCAGCAGGCTCCCCGGACGGCGGAACACTGAAGCTTTCTTT. Translating gives CASRLPGRRNTEAFF.

The V call is TRBV10-3, the J call TRBJ2-2; no clear D gene. The CDR3 is 14 residues long. From germline, CDR1 is ENHRY and CDR2 SYGVKD. The V end lost 3 bases, the J end lost 3 bases, and 8 bases lay between the germline ends. The CDR3 protein is CAISEPVDTGELFF. The CDR3 DNA reads TGTGCCATCAGTGAACCAGTGGACACCGGGGAGCTGTTTTTT.